This entry concerns a single T cell receptor beta chain. Antigen unknown. This sample is part of a study of shared clonotypes between healthy human individuals. General study results and limits: Clonotypes shared by all four donors outscored non-shared clonotypes in generation probability.

For every subset, genomic DNA was evenly distributed across several immunoSEQ plates. This table comes from immunoSEQ multiplex PCR, and its TCRdb copy is limited to in-frame clones, with some not included. The sample shows some 580,000 clones, around 97% of them seen only once. Donors were Caucasian adults residing in Nashville, Tennessee, USA. From germline, CDR1 is SEHNR and CDR2 FQNEAQ (reference sequence). The CDR3 has 14 amino acids. V shed 1 base and J shed 3 bases, with 9 bases lying between them. The source of this sequence is a woman in her thirties in good health. The V and J genes are TRBV7-9 and TRBJ1-1; D is unclear. Sequencing was performed on naive CD4+ T cells sorted from blood. Subset in this sample: CD45RA+ positively selected. The DNA of the CDR3 is TGTGCCAGCAGCTTAGAAAGCGGGCACACTGAAGCTTTCTTT. Its translation: CASSLESGHTEAFF.